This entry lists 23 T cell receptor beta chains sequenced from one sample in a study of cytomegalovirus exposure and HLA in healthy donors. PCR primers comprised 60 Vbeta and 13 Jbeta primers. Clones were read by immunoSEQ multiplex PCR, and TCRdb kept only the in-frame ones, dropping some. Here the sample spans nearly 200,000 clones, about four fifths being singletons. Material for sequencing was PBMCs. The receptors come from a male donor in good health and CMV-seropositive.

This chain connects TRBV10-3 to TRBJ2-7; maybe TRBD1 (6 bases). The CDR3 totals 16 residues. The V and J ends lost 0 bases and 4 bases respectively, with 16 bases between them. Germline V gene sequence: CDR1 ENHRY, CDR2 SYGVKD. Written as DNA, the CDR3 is TGTGCCATCAGTGAGTCGACGGTCACAGGGATATACGAGCAGTACTTC. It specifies CAISESTVTGIYEQYF.

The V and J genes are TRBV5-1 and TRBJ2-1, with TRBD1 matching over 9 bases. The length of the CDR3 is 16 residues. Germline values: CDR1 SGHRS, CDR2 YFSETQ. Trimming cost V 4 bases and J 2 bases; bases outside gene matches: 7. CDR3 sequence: CASSPQTGGTYNEQFF. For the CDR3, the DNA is TGCGCCAGCAGCCCGCAAACAGGGGGCACCTACAATGAGCAGTTCTTC. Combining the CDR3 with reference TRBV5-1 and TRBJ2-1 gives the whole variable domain KAGVTQTPRYLIKTRGQQVTLSCSPISGHRSVSWYQQTPGQGLQFLFEYFSETQRNKGNFPGRFSGRQFSNSRSEMNVSTLELGDSALYLCASSPQTGGTYNEQFFGPGTRLTVL.

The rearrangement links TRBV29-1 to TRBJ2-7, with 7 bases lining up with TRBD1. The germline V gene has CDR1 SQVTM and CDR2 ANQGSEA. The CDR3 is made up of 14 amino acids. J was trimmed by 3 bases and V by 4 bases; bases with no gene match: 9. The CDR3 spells CSVAWRQGDYEQYF. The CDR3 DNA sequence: TGCAGCGTTGCTTGGAGACAGGGTGACTACGAGCAGTACTTC.

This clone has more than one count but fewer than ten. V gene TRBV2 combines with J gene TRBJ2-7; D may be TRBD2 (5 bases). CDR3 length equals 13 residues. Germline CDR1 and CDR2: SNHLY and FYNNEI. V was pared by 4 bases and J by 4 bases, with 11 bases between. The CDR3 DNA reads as TGTGCCAGCAGTGTGGCAGGCGGGTACGAGCAGTACTTC. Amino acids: CASSVAGGYEQYF.

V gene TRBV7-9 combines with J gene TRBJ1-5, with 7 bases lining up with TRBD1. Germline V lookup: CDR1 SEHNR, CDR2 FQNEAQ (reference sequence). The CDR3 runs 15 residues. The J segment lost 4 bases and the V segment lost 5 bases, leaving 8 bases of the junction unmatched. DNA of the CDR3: TGTGCCAGCAGCCGCTACGGGGACAGTAATCAGCCCCAGCATTTT. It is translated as CASSRYGDSNQPQHF.

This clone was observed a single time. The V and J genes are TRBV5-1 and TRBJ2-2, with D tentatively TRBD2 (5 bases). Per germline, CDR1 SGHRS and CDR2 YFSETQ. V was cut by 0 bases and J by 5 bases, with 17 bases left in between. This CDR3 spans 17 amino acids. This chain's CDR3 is CASSLVWGREWTGELFF. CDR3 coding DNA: TGCGCCAGCAGCTTGGTATGGGGTCGGGAATGGACCGGGGAGCTGTTTTTT.

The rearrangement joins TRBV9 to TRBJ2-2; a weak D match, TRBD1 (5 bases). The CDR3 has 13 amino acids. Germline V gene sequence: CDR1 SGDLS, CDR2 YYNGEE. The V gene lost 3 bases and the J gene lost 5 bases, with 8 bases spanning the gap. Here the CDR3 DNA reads TGTGCCAGCAGCGCCCAGGGTACCGGGGAGCTGTTTTTT. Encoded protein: CASSAQGTGELFF.

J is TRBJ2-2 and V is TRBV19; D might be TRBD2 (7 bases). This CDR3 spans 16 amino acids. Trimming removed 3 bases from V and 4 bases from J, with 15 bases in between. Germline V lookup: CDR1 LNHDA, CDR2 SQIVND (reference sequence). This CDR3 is CASSMRLAGATGELFF. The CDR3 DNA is TGTGCCAGTAGTATGCGGCTCGCGGGGGCCACCGGGGAGCTGTTTTTT.

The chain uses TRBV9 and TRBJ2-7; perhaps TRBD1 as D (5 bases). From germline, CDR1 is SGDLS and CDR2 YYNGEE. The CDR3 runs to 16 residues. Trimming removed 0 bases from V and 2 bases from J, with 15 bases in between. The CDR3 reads CASSVGLGLIPYEQYF. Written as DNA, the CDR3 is TGTGCCAGCAGCGTAGGGTTGGGGCTTATTCCCTACGAGCAGTACTTC.

Here the CDR3 DNA reads TGTGCCAGCAGTGAAGCGGGCGCTTTCTTT. Translated: CASSEAGAFF. The chain has TRBV6-1 and TRBJ1-1; D gene uncertain. The CDR3 is 10 amino acids. Germline V gene sequence: CDR1 MNHNS, CDR2 SASEGT. V was shortened by 0 bases and J by 11 bases, with 4 bases between the two germline ends.

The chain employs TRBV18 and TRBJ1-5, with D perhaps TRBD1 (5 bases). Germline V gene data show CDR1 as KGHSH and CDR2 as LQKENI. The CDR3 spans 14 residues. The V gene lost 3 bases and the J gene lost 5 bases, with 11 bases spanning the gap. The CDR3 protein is CASSPTTGDQPQHF. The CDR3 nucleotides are TGTGCCAGCTCACCCACAACAGGAGATCAGCCCCAGCATTTT.

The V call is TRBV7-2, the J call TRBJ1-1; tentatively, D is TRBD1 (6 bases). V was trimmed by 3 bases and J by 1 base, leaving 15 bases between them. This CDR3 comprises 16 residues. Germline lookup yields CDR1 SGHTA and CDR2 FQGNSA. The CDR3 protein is CASSFTGLWENTEAFF. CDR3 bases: TGTGCCAGCAGCTTTACAGGGTTATGGGAGAACACTGAAGCTTTCTTT.

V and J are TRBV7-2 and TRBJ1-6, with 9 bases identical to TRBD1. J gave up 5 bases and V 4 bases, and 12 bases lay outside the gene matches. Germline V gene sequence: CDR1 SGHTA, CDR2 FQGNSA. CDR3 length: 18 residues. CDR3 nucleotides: TGTGCCAGCAGCTCCCGACAGGGGGGAGGTATAAATAATTCACCCCTCCACTTT. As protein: CASSSRQGGGINNSPLHF.

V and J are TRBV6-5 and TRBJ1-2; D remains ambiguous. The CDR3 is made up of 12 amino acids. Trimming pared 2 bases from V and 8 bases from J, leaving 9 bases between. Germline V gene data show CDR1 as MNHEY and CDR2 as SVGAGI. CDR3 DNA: TGTGCCAGCAGTTACGGCTCGGGAGGCTACACCTTC. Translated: CASSYGSGGYTF.

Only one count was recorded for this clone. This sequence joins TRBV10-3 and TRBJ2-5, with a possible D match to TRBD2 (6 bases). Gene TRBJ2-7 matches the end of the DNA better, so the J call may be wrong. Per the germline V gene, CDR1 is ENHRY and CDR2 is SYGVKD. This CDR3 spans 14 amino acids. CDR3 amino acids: CATRVGTDSYEQYF. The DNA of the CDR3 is TGTGCCACCAGAGTCGGGACTGATTCCTACGAGCAGTACTTC.

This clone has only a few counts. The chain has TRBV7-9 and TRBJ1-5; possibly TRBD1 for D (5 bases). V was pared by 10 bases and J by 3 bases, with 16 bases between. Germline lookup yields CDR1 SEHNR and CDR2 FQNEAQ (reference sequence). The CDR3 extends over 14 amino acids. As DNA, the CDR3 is TGTGCCACTTCACGGGGGGGGGACAATCAGCCCCAGCATTTT. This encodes CATSRGGDNQPQHF.

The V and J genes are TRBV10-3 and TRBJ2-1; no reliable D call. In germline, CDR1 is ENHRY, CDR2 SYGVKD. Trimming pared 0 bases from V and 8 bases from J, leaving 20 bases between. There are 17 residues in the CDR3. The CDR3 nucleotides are TGTGCCATCAGTGAGTCGTCGACCAACAGTGGGTTCCATGAGCAGTTCTTC. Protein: CAISESSTNSGFHEQFF.

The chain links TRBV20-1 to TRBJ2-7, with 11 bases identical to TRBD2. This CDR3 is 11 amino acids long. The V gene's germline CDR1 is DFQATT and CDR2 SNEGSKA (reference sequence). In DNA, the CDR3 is TGCAGCGGACTAGCGGGTTACGAGCAGTACTTC. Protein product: CSGLAGYEQYF.

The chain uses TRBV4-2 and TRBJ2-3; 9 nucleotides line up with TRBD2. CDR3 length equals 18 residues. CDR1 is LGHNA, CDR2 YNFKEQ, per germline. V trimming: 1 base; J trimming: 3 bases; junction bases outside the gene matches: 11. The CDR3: CASSQGRWRGGATDTQYF. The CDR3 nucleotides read TGTGCCAGCAGCCAAGGTCGGTGGCGCGGGGGGGCGACAGATACGCAGTATTTT.

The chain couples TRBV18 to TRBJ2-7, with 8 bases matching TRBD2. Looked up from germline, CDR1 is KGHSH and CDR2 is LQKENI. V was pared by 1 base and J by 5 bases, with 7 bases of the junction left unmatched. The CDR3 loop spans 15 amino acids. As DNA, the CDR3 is TGTGCCAGCTCACCACAGACGGGAGGGCCCAACGAGCAGTACTTC. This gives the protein CASSPQTGGPNEQYF.

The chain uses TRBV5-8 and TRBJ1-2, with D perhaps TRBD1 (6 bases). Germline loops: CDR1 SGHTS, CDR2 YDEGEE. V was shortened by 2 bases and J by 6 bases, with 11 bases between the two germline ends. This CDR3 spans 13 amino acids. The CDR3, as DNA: TGTGCCAGCAGCTTACCCTCAGGGGATGGCTACACCTTC. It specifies CASSLPSGDGYTF.

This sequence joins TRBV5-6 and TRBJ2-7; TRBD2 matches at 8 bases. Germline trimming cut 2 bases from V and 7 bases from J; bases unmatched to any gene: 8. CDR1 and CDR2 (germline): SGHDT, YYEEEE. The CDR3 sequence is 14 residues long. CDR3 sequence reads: CASSFGLAWEEQYF. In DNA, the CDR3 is TGTGCCAGCAGCTTCGGACTAGCCTGGGAAGAGCAGTACTTC.

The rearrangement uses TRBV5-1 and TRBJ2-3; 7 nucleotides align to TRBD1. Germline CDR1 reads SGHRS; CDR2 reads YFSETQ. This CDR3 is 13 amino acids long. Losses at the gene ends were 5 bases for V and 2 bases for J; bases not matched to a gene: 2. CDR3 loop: CASSEGATDTQYF. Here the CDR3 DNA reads TGCGCCAGCAGTGAGGGGGCCACAGATACGCAGTATTTT. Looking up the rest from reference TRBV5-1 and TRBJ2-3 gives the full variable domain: KAGVTQTPRYLIKTRGQQVTLSCSPISGHRSVSWYQQTPGQGLQFLFEYFSETQRNKGNFPGRFSGRQFSNSRSEMNVSTLELGDSALYLCASSEGATDTQYFGPGTRLTVL.